What follows describes a single TCR beta chain. This entry belongs to a study of control samples from healthy donors and cancer patients. Sequencing used immunoSEQ multiplex PCR; TCRdb keeps in-frame clones, though not all of them. This sample has about 140,000 clones; roughly 89% occur once, and the top ten carry over 9%. The germline gives CDR1 MGHRA, CDR2 YSYEKL. Trimming removed 3 bases at V and 6 bases at J, with 3 bases between. The CDR3 extends over 12 amino acids. Material: blood. This rearrangement joins TRBV4-1 to TRBJ2-6, with unresolved D. This sequence originates from a man aged 25 to 40 in good health. The CDR3 coding sequence is TGCGCCAGCAGCCAGATGGCCAACGTCCTGACTTTC. Translating it yields CASSQMANVLTF.